What follows are 29 T cell receptor beta chains derived from one specimen sequenced in a study of blood T cell repertoires in COVID-19. The method was immunoSEQ multiplex PCR; TCRdb's version includes in-frame clones alone and lacks a portion of them. Among 300,000 to 350,000 clones listed, roughly 84% were seen once. Material for sequencing was PBMCs or T cells enriched from blood (not recorded which). These receptors were collected from a woman in her 30s who had recovered from COVID-19.

This chain connects TRBV29-1 to TRBJ1-1; D is perhaps TRBD1 (5 bases). The V and J ends lost 2 bases and 0 bases respectively, with 7 bases between them. This CDR3 region has 13 residues. Germline V gene sequence: CDR1 SQVTM, CDR2 ANQGSEA. CDR3 loop: CSVEQGMNTEAFF. The CDR3 bases are TGCAGCGTTGAACAGGGAATGAACACTGAAGCTTTCTTT.

The J gene is TRBJ2-5, the V gene TRBV5-1, with 7 bases that match TRBD1. The CDR3 consists of 14 residues. The germline CDR1 and CDR2 sequences are SGHRS and YFSETQ. V lost 2 bases, J lost 5 bases, and 6 bases stayed unmatched. CDR3 nucleotide sequence: TGCGCCAGCAGCTTCGGCGACAGGGTGGAGACCCAGTACTTC. It specifies CASSFGDRVETQYF.

On this clone itself: The sample contains more than one DNA sequence encoding this CDR3. V and J are TRBV27 and TRBJ1-1; D gene ambiguous. The V and J ends lost 0 bases and 1 base respectively, with 6 bases between them. Germline-derived CDR1 and CDR2 are MNHEY and SMNVEV (reference sequence). The CDR3 runs 14 residues. The CDR3 spells CASSLSRGNTEAFF. CDR3 coding DNA: TGTGCCAGCAGTTTATCTCGGGGGAACACTGAAGCTTTCTTT.

This chain connects TRBV11-2 to TRBJ1-1; no reliable D call. The CDR3 runs to 14 residues. The germline V and J ends were trimmed by 2 bases and 6 bases, with 13 bases remaining between them. Germline CDR1 SGHAT, CDR2 FQNNGV. CDR3 sequence: CASSLLGYYAEAFF. CDR3 bases: TGTGCCAGCAGCTTACTGGGTTACTACGCTGAAGCTTTCTTT.

The CDR3 here is CASSTSLGPWGEQYF. In nucleotides, the CDR3 is TGTGCCAGCAGCACGTCGCTGGGGCCCTGGGGCGAGCAGTACTTC. The chain is built from TRBV7-2 and TRBJ2-7; D perhaps matches TRBD1 (5 bases). With 5 bases removed from V and 6 bases from J, the gap between germline ends came to 20 bases. Germline V gene data show CDR1 as SGHTA and CDR2 as FQGNSA. This CDR3 is 15 amino acids long. Full variable domain (rest looked up from reference TRBV7-2 and TRBJ2-7): GAGVSQSPSNKVTEKGKDVELRCDPISGHTALYWYRQSLGQGLEFLIYFQGNSAPDKSGLPSDRFSAERTGGSVSTLTIQRTQQEDSAVYLCASSTSLGPWGEQYFGPGTRLTVT.

This chain connects TRBV12-5 to TRBJ2-2, with 7 bases that match TRBD2. J lost 4 bases, V lost 1 base, and 12 bases had no gene match. There are 18 residues in the CDR3. CDR1 and CDR2 (germline): LGHNT, FRNRAP. In DNA form, the CDR3 reads TGTGCTAGTGGTTTGGAGACCGGCGGGGAGGGAGGCACCGGGGAGCTGTTTTTT. As protein: CASGLETGGEGGTGELFF.

The rearrangement joins TRBV6-5 to TRBJ2-1, with 7 bases lining up with TRBD2. Germline values: CDR1 MNHEY, CDR2 SVGAGI. This CDR3 is 15 amino acids long. V lost 6 bases and J lost 2; bases outside the gene matches: 7. In DNA, the CDR3 is TGTGCCAGCAGGTCACTAGCGATGGCCTACAATGAGCAGTTCTTC. The encoded protein is CASRSLAMAYNEQFF.

This chain connects TRBV7-8 to TRBJ2-2; a weak D match, TRBD2 (6 bases). This CDR3 has 17 residues. CDR1 is SGHVS and CDR2 is FQNEAQ in the germline V gene. V was clipped by 3 bases and J by 2 bases, with 16 bases between them. This CDR3 reads CASSFVNGGINTGELFF. Written as DNA, the CDR3 is TGTGCCAGCAGCTTCGTGAACGGGGGAATTAACACCGGGGAGCTGTTTTTT.

The chain has TRBV9 and TRBJ1-1, with 7 bases fitting TRBD1. The CDR3 consists of 14 residues. Germline CDR1 reads SGDLS; CDR2 reads YYNGEE. The trim removed 0 bases at V and 6 bases at J, leaving 5 bases unmatched. The CDR3 spells CASSVEGGVAEAFF. The CDR3 coding sequence is TGTGCCAGCAGCGTAGAAGGGGGCGTAGCTGAAGCTTTCTTT.

The V call is TRBV11-2, the J call TRBJ2-7; D may be TRBD1 (6 bases). Per the germline V gene, CDR1 is SGHAT and CDR2 is FQNNGV. The V and J ends lost 6 bases and 1 base respectively, with 13 bases between them. The CDR3 sequence is 14 residues long. Here the CDR3 reads CASRATGNSYEQYF. In DNA form, the CDR3 reads TGTGCCAGCAGGGCTACAGGGAATTCCTACGAGCAGTACTTC.

The genes are TRBV28 and TRBJ2-3; possibly TRBD2 for D (5 bases). The CDR3 extends over 12 amino acids. Deletions cut 5 bases from V and 6 bases from J, with 9 bases between. Germline CDR1 is MDHEN and CDR2 is SYDVKM. The CDR3 is CASSPDLDTQYF. CDR3 DNA: TGTGCCAGCAGTCCGGACTTGGATACGCAGTATTTT.

The chain has TRBV19 and TRBJ1-5; D unresolved. From germline, CDR1 is LNHDA and CDR2 SQIVND (reference sequence). The CDR3 has 15 residues. The V end was cut by 7 bases, the J end by 2 bases, with 15 bases between. CDR3 amino acids: CASTPAERGNQPQHF. The DNA of the CDR3 is TGTGCCAGTACTCCGGCCGAACGGGGCAATCAGCCCCAGCATTTT.

The CDR3 sequence is CASSPIGGYEQYF. The CDR3 nucleotides are TGTGCCAGCAGTCCAATAGGGGGTTACGAGCAGTACTTC. The rearrangement links TRBV28 to TRBJ2-7; possibly TRBD1 for D (6 bases). The germline V and J ends were trimmed by 5 bases and 4 bases, with 12 bases remaining between them. Germline lookup yields CDR1 MDHEN and CDR2 SYDVKM. The CDR3 is 13 amino acids. The complete variable domain, with remaining parts taken from reference TRBV28 and TRBJ2-7, reads DVKVTQSSRYLVKRTGEKVFLECVQDMDHENMFWYRQDPGLGLRLIYFSYDVKMKEKGDIPEGYSVSREKKERFSLILESASTNQTSMYLCASSPIGGYEQYFGPGTRLTVT.

This chain uses TRBV19 with TRBJ1-5; no clear D. Trimming removed 2 bases from V and 5 bases from J, with 13 bases in between. Germline values: CDR1 LNHDA, CDR2 SQIVND (reference sequence). This CDR3 comprises 15 residues. CDR3: CASSIMGGLDQPQHF. CDR3 bases: TGTGCCAGTAGTATAATGGGAGGACTCGATCAGCCCCAGCATTTT.

The V gene is TRBV2, the J gene TRBJ2-3, with 10 nucleotides matching TRBD2. CDR3 length: 15 amino acids. Germline V gene data show CDR1 as SNHLY and CDR2 as FYNNEI. The junction had 7 bases not matched to a gene; V was cut back by 6 bases and J by 4 bases. CDR3 sequence: CASRPLAGVSDTQYF. CDR3 DNA sequence: TGTGCCAGCAGACCCCTAGCGGGAGTTTCAGATACGCAGTATTTT. The entire variable domain, with the rest obtained from reference TRBV2 and TRBJ2-3, is as follows: EPEVTQTPSHQVTQMGQEVILRCVPISNHLYFYWYRQILGQKVEFLVSFYNNEISEKSEIFDDQFSVERPDGSNFTLKIRSTKLEDSAMYFCASRPLAGVSDTQYFGPGTRLTVL.

The CDR3 region is CASSAGSLLTVGGSPLHF. The CDR3 DNA sequence: TGTGCCAGCAGCGCAGGCTCCCTCTTAACAGTAGGAGGTTCACCCCTCCACTTT. The chain links TRBV5-4 to TRBJ1-6; D is uncertain. V was trimmed by 4 bases and J by 9 bases, leaving 26 bases between them. CDR3 length: 18 residues. Germline V gene lookup returns CDR1 SGHNT and CDR2 YYREEE (reference sequence).

The chain uses TRBV6-2 or TRBV6-3 and TRBJ2-1; 12 bases agree with TRBD1. CDR1 is MNHEY and CDR2 is SVGEGT in the germline V gene. The CDR3 is made up of 18 amino acids. J was trimmed by 6 bases and V by 2 bases; bases with no gene match: 11. CDR3 DNA sequence: TGTGCCAGCAGTTACGGGACAGGGGGCGAGACCACCCCCAATGAGCAGTTCTTC. Its translation is CASSYGTGGETTPNEQFF.

V and J are TRBV5-6 and TRBJ2-1; perhaps TRBD2 as D (6 bases). The germline V gene encodes CDR1 SGHDT and CDR2 YYEEEE. The CDR3 has 15 residues. Trimming stripped 4 bases from V and 5 bases from J, with 16 bases between. CDR3 DNA sequence: TGTGCCAGCAGCCCGGGACTCACAAGTCACAATGAGCAGTTCTTC. Protein sequence: CASSPGLTSHNEQFF. The whole variable domain, filled in from reference TRBV5-6 and TRBJ2-1, reads DAGVTQSPTHLIKTRGQQVTLRCSPKSGHDTVSWYQQALGQGPQFIFQYYEEEERQRGNFPDRFSGHQFPNYSSELNVNALLLGDSALYLCASSPGLTSHNEQFFGPGTRLTVL.

The chain combines TRBV30 with TRBJ2-2; D may be TRBD2 (7 bases). V shed 4 bases and J shed 0 bases, with 15 bases lying between them. CDR1 is GTSNPN, CDR2 SVGIG, per germline (reference sequence). The CDR3 has 16 residues. The CDR3 sequence: CAWILLGGPNTGELFF. The DNA for the CDR3 is TGTGCCTGGATTCTACTGGGGGGGCCGAACACCGGGGAGCTGTTTTTT.

The gene calls are TRBV18 and TRBJ2-7; D is ambiguous. The V and J ends lost 6 bases and 1 base respectively, with 13 bases between them. The CDR3 is 14 amino acids. Germline CDR1 is KGHSH and CDR2 is LQKENI. The CDR3 DNA reads as TGTGCCAGCTCCTCCGGGTCGAGATCCTACGAGCAGTACTTC. This encodes CASSSGSRSYEQYF.

CDR3 sequence: CASSLRSEAFF. CDR3 sequence (DNA): TGTGCCAGCAGTCTACGATCTGAAGCTTTCTTT. The rearrangement uses TRBV3-1 (or the pseudogene TRBV3-2) and TRBJ1-1, with D unclear. Germline loops: CDR1 LGHDT, CDR2 YNNKEL (reference sequence). Trimming stripped 6 bases from V and 6 bases from J, with 8 bases between. The CDR3 covers 11 residues.

The rearrangement links TRBV7-8 to TRBJ2-7; TRBD2 is a possible D gene (6 bases). CDR1 and CDR2 (germline): SGHVS, FQNEAQ. This CDR3 contains 15 residues. V lost 5 bases and J 2 bases, leaving 16 bases between the germline ends. The CDR3, as DNA: TGTGCCAGCAGCGGAGGGGACTTACCCACCTACGAGCAGTACTTC. This translates into CASSGGDLPTYEQYF.

V is TRBV27 and J is TRBJ2-7, with D hard to call. Germline V gives CDR1 MNHEY, CDR2 SMNVEV (reference sequence). Trimming shortened V by 6 bases and J by 6 bases, and 12 bases separated the two germline ends. The CDR3 sequence is 12 residues long. The CDR3 DNA reads as TGTGCCAGCAGCTTGCTCTATGGCGAGCAGTACTTC. Translating it yields CASSLLYGEQYF.

This chain links TRBV6-5 with TRBJ2-4, with a tentative D call TRBD2 (6 bases). V was trimmed by 6 bases and J by 8 bases, leaving 20 bases between them. From germline, CDR1 is MNHEY and CDR2 SVGAGI. CDR3 length equals 15 residues. This chain's CDR3 is CASRWGRDFGDIQYF. The CDR3 nucleotides are TGTGCCAGCAGGTGGGGTCGGGACTTTGGAGACATTCAGTACTTC.

V and J are TRBV6-5 and TRBJ1-1; a possible D gene is TRBD1 (5 bases). The length of the CDR3 is 14 residues. Trimming left V 7 bases short and J 1 base short, with 13 bases between. The germline CDR1 and CDR2 sequences are MNHEY and SVGAGI. The CDR3 here is CASNPGMGNTEAFF. CDR3 nucleotides: TGTGCCAGCAATCCAGGGATGGGGAACACTGAAGCTTTCTTT.

The DNA of the CDR3 is TGTGCCAGCAGCGGGACACGTAATTCACCCCTCCACTTT. It translates to CASSGTRNSPLHF. The rearrangement joins TRBV27 to TRBJ1-6; tentative D call: TRBD1 (6 bases). The CDR3 has 13 amino acids. Germline CDR1 is MNHEY and CDR2 is SMNVEV (reference sequence). V was pared by 6 bases and J by 6 bases, with 9 bases between.

The chain joins TRBV5-6 to TRBJ1-5, with D unresolved. The CDR3 has 15 amino acids. Trimming stripped 4 bases from V and 7 bases from J, with 18 bases between. CDR1 is SGHDT and CDR2 is YYEEEE in the germline V gene. The CDR3 DNA reads TGTGCCAGCAGCACCTCTGTCCTGGCATCGCAGCCCCAGCATTTT. Protein product: CASSTSVLASQPQHF.

This chain links TRBV5-1 with TRBJ2-1, with TRBD1 matching over 8 bases. J gave up 8 bases and V 4 bases, and 8 bases lay outside the gene matches. Per the germline V gene, CDR1 is SGHRS and CDR2 is YFSETQ. This CDR3 has 14 amino acids. CDR3: CASSGRTGIDEQFF. In DNA form, the CDR3 reads TGCGCCAGCAGCGGAAGGACAGGGATCGATGAGCAGTTCTTC.

This chain joins TRBV28 and TRBJ1-2, with 8 nucleotides matching TRBD1. CDR3 length: 15 residues. Germline CDR1 and CDR2: MDHEN and SYDVKM. Trimming cost V 5 bases and J 4 bases; bases outside gene matches: 9. CDR3 sequence: CASSTPQGAGYGYTF. DNA for the CDR3: TGTGCCAGCAGTACCCCTCAGGGGGCGGGCTATGGCTACACCTTC.